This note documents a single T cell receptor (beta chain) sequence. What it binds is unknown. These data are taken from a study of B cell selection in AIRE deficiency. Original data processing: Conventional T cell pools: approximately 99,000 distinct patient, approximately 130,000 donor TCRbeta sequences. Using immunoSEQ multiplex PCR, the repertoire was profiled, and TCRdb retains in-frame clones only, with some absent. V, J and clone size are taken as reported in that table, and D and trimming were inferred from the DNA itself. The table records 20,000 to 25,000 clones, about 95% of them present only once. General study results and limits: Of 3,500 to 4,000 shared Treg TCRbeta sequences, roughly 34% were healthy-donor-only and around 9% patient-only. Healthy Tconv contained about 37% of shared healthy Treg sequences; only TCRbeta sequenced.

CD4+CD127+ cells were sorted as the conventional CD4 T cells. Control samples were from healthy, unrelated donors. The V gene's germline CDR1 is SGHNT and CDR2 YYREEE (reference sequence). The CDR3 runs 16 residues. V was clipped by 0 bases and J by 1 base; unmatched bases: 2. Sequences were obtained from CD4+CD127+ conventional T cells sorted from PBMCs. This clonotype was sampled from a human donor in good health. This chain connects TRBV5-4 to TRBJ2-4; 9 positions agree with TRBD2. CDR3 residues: CASSLDAGGAKNIQYF. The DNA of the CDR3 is TGTGCCAGCAGCTTGGATGCGGGGGGGGCCAAAAACATTCAGTACTTC.